These 17 T cell receptor beta chains originate from one sample sequenced in a study of blood T cell repertoires in COVID-19. Sequenced by immunoSEQ multiplex PCR; TCRdb stores in-frame clones only, minus some. The data show 55,000 to 80,000 clones, around four fifths seen once. Sequencing was performed on peripheral blood. These receptors all stem from a woman of 80 years or more with acute or convalescent COVID-19.

The chain couples TRBV10-3 to TRBJ1-4; unclear D gene. The germline V gene encodes CDR1 ENHRY and CDR2 SYGVKD. Trimming removed 10 bases at V and 3 bases at J, with 12 bases between. This CDR3 has 13 residues. The CDR3 is CASQDSANEKLFF. In DNA, the CDR3 is TGTGCCAGTCAGGATTCTGCTAATGAAAAACTGTTTTTT.

The rearrangement links TRBV29-1 to TRBJ2-5; the match to TRBD1 covers 10 bases. This CDR3 is 12 amino acids long. Germline CDR1 SQVTM, CDR2 ANQGSEA. V dropped 6 bases and J dropped 6; count of bases not matched to a gene: 4. The CDR3 protein is CSVGDRGKTQYF. CDR3 coding DNA: TGCAGCGTGGGGGACAGGGGAAAGACCCAGTACTTC. Looking up the rest from reference TRBV29-1 and TRBJ2-5 gives the full variable domain: SAVISQKPSRDICQRGTSLTIQCQVDSQVTMMFWYRQQPGQSLTLIATANQGSEATYESGFVIDKFPISRPNLTFSTLTVSNMSPEDSSIYLCSVGDRGKTQYFGPGTRLLVL.

The chain combines TRBV11-2 with TRBJ2-1, with TRBD2 matching over 11 bases. Germline V gene lookup returns CDR1 SGHAT and CDR2 FQNNGV. This CDR3 is 19 amino acids long. After removal of 1 base from V and 0 bases from J, the junction contained 8 bases not matched to a gene. The CDR3 bases are TGTGCCAGCAGCTTAGCAGGACTAGCGGGCGCAAGCTCCTACAATGAGCAGTTCTTC. It translates to CASSLAGLAGASSYNEQFF.

The V gene is TRBV10-1, the J gene TRBJ2-2; 7 bases match TRBD1. Germline assignment: CDR1 WNHNN and CDR2 SYGVQD (reference sequence). The CDR3 has 16 residues. After removal of 2 bases from V and 0 bases from J, the junction contained 3 bases not matched to a gene. Here the CDR3 reads CASSEAGTANTGELFF. DNA of the CDR3: TGCGCCAGCAGTGAGGCCGGGACAGCGAACACCGGGGAGCTGTTTTTT.

This clone was seen more than once but under ten times. The rearrangement uses TRBV28 and TRBJ1-2; D gene unclear. V was pared by 3 bases and J by 6 bases, with 5 bases between. The CDR3 is 11 residues long. CDR1 and CDR2 from the germline V gene are MDHEN and SYDVKM. This CDR3 reads CASSFRDGYTF. Written as DNA, the CDR3 is TGTGCCAGCAGTTTTCGGGATGGCTACACCTTC.

This chain uses TRBV5-1 with TRBJ2-5; 12 nucleotides match TRBD1. The CDR3 spans 16 residues. Losses at the gene ends were 3 bases for V and 4 bases for J; bases not matched to a gene: 7. CDR1 and CDR2 (germline): SGHRS, YFSETQ. This chain's CDR3 is CASSSTGQGAAETQYF. The DNA for the CDR3 is TGCGCCAGCAGCTCAACGGGACAGGGGGCGGCAGAGACCCAGTACTTC.

This clone was counted once. The J gene is TRBJ1-1, the V gene TRBV5-6, with D unclear. This CDR3 is 13 amino acids long. Germline CDR1 SGHDT, CDR2 YYEEEE. V was trimmed by 4 bases and J by 1 base, leaving 8 bases between them. CDR3 sequence: CASSHPGNTEAFF. In DNA, the CDR3 is TGTGCCAGCAGCCACCCCGGGAACACTGAAGCTTTCTTT. The whole variable domain, filled in from reference TRBV5-6 and TRBJ1-1, reads DAGVTQSPTHLIKTRGQQVTLRCSPKSGHDTVSWYQQALGQGPQFIFQYYEEEERQRGNFPDRFSGHQFPNYSSELNVNALLLGDSALYLCASSHPGNTEAFFGQGTRLTVV.

The CDR3 DNA reads TGTGCCAGCAGCCGACAGGGGAGATACACCGGGGAGCTGTTTTTT. It yields the protein CASSRQGRYTGELFF. The chain employs TRBV27 and TRBJ2-2; TRBD1 aligns across 8 bases. The CDR3 has 15 amino acids. Losses at the gene ends were 6 bases for V and 3 bases for J; bases not matched to a gene: 6. The germline CDR1 and CDR2 sequences are MNHEY and SMNVEV (reference sequence).

The V and J genes are TRBV11-2 and TRBJ2-3; no clear D. The V gene's germline CDR1 is SGHAT and CDR2 FQNNGV. This CDR3 comprises 12 residues. Deletions cut 1 base from V and 4 bases from J, with 3 bases between. CDR3 in amino acids: CASSLAADTQYF. CDR3 nucleotides: TGTGCCAGCAGCTTAGCAGCAGATACGCAGTATTTT.

The chain has TRBV3-1 (or the pseudogene TRBV3-2) and TRBJ2-7; D gene uncertain. The CDR3 has 14 amino acids. Trimming removed 1 base from V and 4 bases from J, with 11 bases in between. Germline V gene sequence: CDR1 LGHDT, CDR2 YNNKEL (reference sequence). The CDR3 DNA follows: TGTGCCAGCAGCCAAGGGCTCGCCATATACGAGCAGTACTTC. Its protein product is CASSQGLAIYEQYF.

The chain recombines TRBV12-5 with TRBJ1-5; 8 bases agree with TRBD1. CDR3 length: 15 residues. Trimming cost V 6 bases and J 3 bases; bases outside gene matches: 7. Germline lookup yields CDR1 LGHNT and CDR2 FRNRAP. The CDR3 loop is CASGLGQGNNQPQHF. The CDR3, as DNA: TGTGCTAGTGGCCTCGGACAGGGAAACAATCAGCCCCAGCATTTT.

This chain connects TRBV5-5 to TRBJ1-6, with D perhaps TRBD1 (6 bases). V gave up 2 bases and J gave up 7 bases, with 13 bases separating them. CDR1 is SGHKS, CDR2 YYEKEE, per germline (reference sequence). This CDR3 region has 15 residues. Here the CDR3 reads CASSLQGLENSPLHF. CDR3 coding DNA: TGTGCCAGCAGCTTACAGGGATTGGAGAATTCACCCCTCCACTTT.

This sequence joins TRBV3-1 (or the pseudogene TRBV3-2) and TRBJ1-2, with 10 bases fitting TRBD1. The V gene end was trimmed by 1 base and the J gene end by 5 bases; junction bases not matched to a gene: 4. Looked up from germline, CDR1 is LGHDT and CDR2 is YNNKEL (reference sequence). This CDR3 is 15 amino acids long. DNA for the CDR3: TGTGCCAGCAGCCAAGTTCGGACAGGGGGTTATGGCTACACCTTC. Its protein is CASSQVRTGGYGYTF.

The chain uses TRBV9 and TRBJ1-1; D gene unclear. V was shortened by 3 bases and J by 2 bases, with 5 bases between the two germline ends. This CDR3 has 12 residues. Germline V gives CDR1 SGDLS, CDR2 YYNGEE. CDR3 DNA sequence: TGTGCCAGCAGCGCGGTCAACACTGAAGCTTTCTTT. It specifies CASSAVNTEAFF.

This chain connects TRBV30 to TRBJ1-5, with 7 bases identical to TRBD1. There are 15 residues in the CDR3. The J segment lost 1 base and the V segment lost 2 bases, leaving 5 bases of the junction unmatched. CDR1 and CDR2 (germline): GTSNPN, SVGIG (reference sequence). CDR3 DNA sequence: TGTGCCTGGAGTCTCCCAGGGGGGAGCAATCAGCCCCAGCATTTT. Residues: CAWSLPGGSNQPQHF. Together with reference TRBV30 and TRBJ1-5, the CDR3 gives the full variable domain: SQTIHQWPATLVQPVGSPLSLECTVEGTSNPNLYWYRQAAGRGLQLLFYSVGIGQISSEVPQNLSASRPQDRQFILSSKKLLLSDSGFYLCAWSLPGGSNQPQHFGDGTRLSIL.

J is TRBJ2-5 and V is TRBV9; TRBD2 matches at 11 bases. The CDR3 sequence is 16 residues long. Looked up from germline, CDR1 is SGDLS and CDR2 is YYNGEE. V shed 2 bases, J shed 2 bases, and the junction held 5 bases outside the gene matches. This chain's CDR3 is CASSVGGLAEQETQYF. CDR3 coding DNA: TGTGCCAGCAGCGTGGGGGGACTAGCGGAACAAGAGACCCAGTACTTC.

V and J are TRBV7-2 and TRBJ1-2, with TRBD1 matching over 7 bases. Germline assignment: CDR1 SGHTA and CDR2 FQGNSA. The CDR3 has 15 residues. J lost 6 bases, V lost 7 bases, and 14 bases had no gene match. DNA of the CDR3: TGTGCCAGCATCCTACTCCTAGACAGGGATAATGGCTACACCTTC. As protein: CASILLLDRDNGYTF.